This T cell receptor (beta chain) emerged from a study of shared clonotypes between healthy human individuals. Assay: immunoSEQ multiplex PCR; the TCRdb copy retains only in-frame clones and omits some. The data show about 490,000 clones, 60% to 80% seen once. The CDR3 has 11 residues. V lost 8 bases and J lost 8, with 12 bases in between. CDR1 is SNHLY and CDR2 is FYNNEI in the germline V gene. Details on this clone: Its antigen is not identified.

Overall study results and limits: The small donor group covered limited genetic and exposure diversity.

The rearrangement joins TRBV2 to TRBJ1-2; tentative D call: TRBD1 (5 bases). Sequenced sample: PBMCs. The receptor was derived from a woman aged 40 to 50 in good health. Some clones in this sample may be carry-over from other donors' samples. In DNA, the CDR3 is TGTGCCAGCTATGGGACGGAGGGCTACACCTTC. Residues: CASYGTEGYTF.